This T cell receptor beta chain was sequenced in a study of blood T cell repertoires in COVID-19. Here immunoSEQ multiplex PCR was the method, and the copy in TCRdb shows in-frame clones only, minus some. The table shows roughly 200,000 clones, with 80% to 85% occurring only once. The CDR3 contains 18 residues. CDR1 PRHDT and CDR2 FYEKMQ come from the germline V gene (reference sequence). V trimming: 5 bases; J trimming: 0 bases; junction bases outside the gene matches: 8. This clone is a singleton in its sample. The sequenced sample was peripheral blood. This TCR derives from a woman older than 75 with COVID-19, enrolled during active disease. The chain recombines TRBV13 with TRBJ2-1; 12 nucleotides agree with TRBD2. In DNA form, the CDR3 reads TGTGCCAGCAGCCCCCCCTGGGGACTAGCGGGCTCCTACAATGAGCAGTTCTTC. Protein: CASSPPWGLAGSYNEQFF.